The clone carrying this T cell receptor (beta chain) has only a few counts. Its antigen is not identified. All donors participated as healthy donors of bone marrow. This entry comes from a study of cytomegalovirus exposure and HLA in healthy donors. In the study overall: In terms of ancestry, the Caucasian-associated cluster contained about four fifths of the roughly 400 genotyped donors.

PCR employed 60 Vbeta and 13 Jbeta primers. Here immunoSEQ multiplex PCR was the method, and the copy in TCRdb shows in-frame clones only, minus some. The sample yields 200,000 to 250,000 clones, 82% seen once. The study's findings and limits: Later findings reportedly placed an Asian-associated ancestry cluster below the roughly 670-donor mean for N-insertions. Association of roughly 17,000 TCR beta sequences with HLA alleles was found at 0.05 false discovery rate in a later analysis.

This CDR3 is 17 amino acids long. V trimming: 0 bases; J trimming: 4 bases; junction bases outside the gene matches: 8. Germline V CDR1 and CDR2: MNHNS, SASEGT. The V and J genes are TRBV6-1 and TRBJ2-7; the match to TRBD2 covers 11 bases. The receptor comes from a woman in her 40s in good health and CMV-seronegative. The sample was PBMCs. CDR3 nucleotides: TGTGCCAGCAGTGAAGCCCTAGCGGGGGGAACCTATTACGAGCAGTACTTC. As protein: CASSEALAGGTYYEQYF.